This TCR beta chain was obtained from a study of blood T cells in healthy people across ages. A J-beta primer mix and a sample-barcoded 5' primer were used in a second PCR of roughly 6 to 11 cycles. Template switching added a 12-random-nucleotide identifier to every cDNA molecule. TCRdb passed the 5' RACE reads through MiXCR, listing each CDR3 protein once. The sample includes about 640,000 distinct CDR3 sequences, about 30% of them seen just once. This clonotype was observed at least ten times. Germline lookup yields CDR1 GTSNPN and CDR2 SVGIG (reference sequence). The V and J ends lost 1 base and 7 bases respectively, with 19 bases between them. This CDR3 comprises 15 residues.

The V gene is TRBV30, the J gene TRBJ1-2; D remains unclear. The sample taken for sequencing was blood. The receptor was derived from a woman aged 80 or older in good health. CDR3 region: CAWSGPMGIQGGYTF. The CDR3 DNA reads as TGTGCCTGGAGTGGTCCCATGGGGATACAAGGTGGCTACACCTTC.